This T cell receptor (beta chain) came from a study of radiation and T cells in renal cell carcinoma. Whole-study results and caveats: From baseline, blood top tumor clonotypes peaked at 2 weeks post-radiation. Pretreatment tumor biopsies were lacking, so baseline clonotypes are unknown.

Germline CDR1 is GTSNPN and CDR2 is SVGIG (reference sequence). This CDR3 is 11 amino acids long. V was shortened by 1 base and J by 4 bases, with 3 bases between the two germline ends. Time point given: blood 2 weeks post-SBRT. Treatment meaning: 15 Gy SBRT to primary tumor, nephrectomy 4 weeks later. Only in-frame clones appear in the TCRdb table, and some are missing; sequencing was by immunoSEQ multiplex PCR. Seen here are approximately 79,000 clones, about four fifths observed once, and the top ten hold 5.8%. Details on this clone: Its antigen remains unidentified.

The chain employs TRBV30 and TRBJ2-3; D is unresolved. This receptor was identified in a man in his sixties with renal cell carcinoma. The material sequenced was blood, taken from a patient whose treatment included radiotherapy and nephrectomy. The CDR3 DNA sequence: TGTGCCTGGAGTGCGGCAGATACGCAGTATTTT. Translation gives CAWSAADTQYF.